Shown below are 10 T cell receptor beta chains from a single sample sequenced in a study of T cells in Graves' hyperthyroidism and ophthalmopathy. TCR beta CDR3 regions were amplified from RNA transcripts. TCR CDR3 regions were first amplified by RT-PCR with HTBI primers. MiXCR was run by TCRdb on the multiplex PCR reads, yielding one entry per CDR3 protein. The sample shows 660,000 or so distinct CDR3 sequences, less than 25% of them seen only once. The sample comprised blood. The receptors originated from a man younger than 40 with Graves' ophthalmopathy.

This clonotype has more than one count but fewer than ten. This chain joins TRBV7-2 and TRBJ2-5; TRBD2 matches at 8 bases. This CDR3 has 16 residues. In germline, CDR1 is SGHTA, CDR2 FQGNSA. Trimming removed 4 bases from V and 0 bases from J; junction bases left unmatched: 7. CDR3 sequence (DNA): TGTGCCAGCAGCTCATTAATTAGCGGGAACCAAGAGACCCAGTACTTC. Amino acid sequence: CASSSLISGNQETQYF.

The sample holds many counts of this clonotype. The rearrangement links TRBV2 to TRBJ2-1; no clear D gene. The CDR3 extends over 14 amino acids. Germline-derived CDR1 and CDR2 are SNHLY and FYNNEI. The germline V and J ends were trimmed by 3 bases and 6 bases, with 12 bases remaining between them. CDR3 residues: CASSEGTGGNEQFF. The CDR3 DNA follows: TGTGCCAGCAGTGAGGGTACGGGCGGCAATGAGCAGTTCTTC.

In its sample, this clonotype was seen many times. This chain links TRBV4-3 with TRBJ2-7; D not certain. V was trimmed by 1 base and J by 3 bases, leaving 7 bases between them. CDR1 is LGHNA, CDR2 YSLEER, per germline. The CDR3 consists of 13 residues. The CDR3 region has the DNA TGCGCCAGCAGCCAAGGTATCGGCTACGAGCAGTACTTC. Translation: CASSQGIGYEQYF.

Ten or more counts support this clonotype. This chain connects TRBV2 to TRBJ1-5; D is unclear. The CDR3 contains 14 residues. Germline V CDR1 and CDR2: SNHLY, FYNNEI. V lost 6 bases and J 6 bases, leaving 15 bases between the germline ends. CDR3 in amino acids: CASSASRAGQPQHF. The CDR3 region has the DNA TGTGCCAGCAGCGCCTCCCGGGCGGGTCAGCCCCAGCATTTT.

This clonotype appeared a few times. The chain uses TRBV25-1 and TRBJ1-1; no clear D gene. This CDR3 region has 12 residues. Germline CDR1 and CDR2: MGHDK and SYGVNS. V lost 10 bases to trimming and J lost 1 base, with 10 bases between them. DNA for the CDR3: TGTGCCACCCGGACGGAGAACACTGAAGCTTTCTTT. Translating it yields CATRTENTEAFF.

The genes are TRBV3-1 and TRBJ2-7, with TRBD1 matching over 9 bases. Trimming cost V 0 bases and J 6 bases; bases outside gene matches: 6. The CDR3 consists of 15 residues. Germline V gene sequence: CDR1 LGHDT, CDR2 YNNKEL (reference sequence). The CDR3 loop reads CASSQDRGQGREQYF. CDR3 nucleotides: TGTGCCAGCAGCCAAGATCGAGGACAGGGGCGCGAGCAGTACTTC.

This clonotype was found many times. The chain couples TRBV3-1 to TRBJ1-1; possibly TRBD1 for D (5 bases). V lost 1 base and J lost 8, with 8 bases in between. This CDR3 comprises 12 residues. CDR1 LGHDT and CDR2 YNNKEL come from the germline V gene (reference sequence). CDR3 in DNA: TGTGCCAGCAGCCAAGGGACAAGGGAAGCTTTCTTT. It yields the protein CASSQGTREAFF.

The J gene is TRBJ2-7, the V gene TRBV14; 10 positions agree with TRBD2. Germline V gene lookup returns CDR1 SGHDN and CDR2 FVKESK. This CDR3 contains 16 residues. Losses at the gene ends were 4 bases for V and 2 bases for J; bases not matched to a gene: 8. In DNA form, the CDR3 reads TGTGCCAGCAGCCCGGTAGGACTAGCGGCGACCTACGAGCAGTACTTC. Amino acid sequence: CASSPVGLAATYEQYF.

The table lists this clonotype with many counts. CDR3 nucleotides: TGCAGTGCTGACAGGGGGAGCAATCAGCCCCAGCATTTT. Protein: CSADRGSNQPQHF. The chain links TRBV20-1 to TRBJ1-5; 9 positions match TRBD1. There are 13 residues in the CDR3. The J segment lost 1 base and the V segment lost 5 bases, leaving 0 bases of the junction unmatched. Per germline, CDR1 DFQATT and CDR2 SNEGSKA (reference sequence).

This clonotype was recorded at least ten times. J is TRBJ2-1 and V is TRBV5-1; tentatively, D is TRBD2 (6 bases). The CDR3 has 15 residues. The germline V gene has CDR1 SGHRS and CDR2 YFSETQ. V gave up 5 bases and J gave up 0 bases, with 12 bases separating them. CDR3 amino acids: CASSSDGSSYNEQFF. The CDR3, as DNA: TGCGCCAGCAGTTCCGACGGGAGCTCCTACAATGAGCAGTTCTTC.